This T cell receptor (beta chain) was identified during a study of cytomegalovirus exposure and HLA in healthy donors. The primer mix had 60 Vbeta and 13 Jbeta primers. Original analysis: A follow-up analysis tallied about 80 million unique TCR beta chains, roughly 10 million shared. Measured with immunoSEQ multiplex PCR; TCRdb has only the in-frame clones, and not every one. That table is the source of V, J and clone size, and D and trimming were worked out from the DNA. The sample contains around 150,000 clones, over 70% of which appear only once. This clonotype was obtained from a woman between 40 and 50 years old in good health and CMV-seronegative. The material sequenced was PBMCs.

The CDR3 sequence: CSVLPADSLYEQYF. In nucleotides, the CDR3 is TGCAGCGTCCTCCCAGCGGATTCGCTTTACGAGCAGTACTTC. The chain couples TRBV29-1 to TRBJ2-7, with D possibly being TRBD2 (5 bases). The CDR3 covers 14 residues. Germline lookup yields CDR1 SQVTM and CDR2 ANQGSEA. The V gene lost 6 bases and the J gene lost 4 bases, with 19 bases spanning the gap.